The rows below give T cell receptor beta chains drawn from one sample of a study of blood T cells in healthy people across ages. TCRdb itself ran the 5' RACE reads through MiXCR, one entry per CDR3 protein. Of 700,000 to 850,000 distinct CDR3 sequences in the sample, 50% to 65% are singletons; the top ten hold under 50%. The source material was blood. Every receptor here comes from an elderly man in good health. CDR3s include the opening cysteine and the closing phenylalanine or tryptophan. A D gene is named only where the DNA matches it firmly. Clone size, where shown, is once, few, many, or a class for clones that have expanded.

>TRBJ1-1|TRBV9|15|NA|NA
CASSEGGSGATEAFF
TGTGCCAGCAGCGAGGGGGGAAGCGGAGCCACTGAAGCTTTCTTT
>TRBJ1-2|TRBV24-1|14|TRBD1|NA
CATSDLDRNYGYTF
TGTGCCACCAGTGATCTGGACAGGAACTATGGCTACACCTTC
>TRBJ1-2|TRBV7-8|16|NA|NA
CASSLAIWDTNYGYTF
TGTGCCAGCAGCTTAGCGATATGGGACACGAACTATGGCTACACCTTC
>TRBJ2-7|TRBV30|12|NA|NA
CAWSAGPYEQYF
TGTGCCTGGAGTGCAGGGCCCTACGAGCAGTACTTC
>TRBJ2-1|TRBV25-1|11|NA|NA
CASSPRDQQFF
TGTGCCAGCAGTCCTCGGGATCAGCAGTTCTTC
>TRBJ2-4|TRBV27|16|NA|few
CASSLEGVLAKNIQYF
TGTGCCAGCAGTTTGGAGGGGGTCCTAGCCAAAAACATTCAGTACTTC
>TRBJ2-3|TRBV25-1|14|NA|NA
CASSVATGARYAYF
NA
>TRBJ1-3|TRBV5-1|15|NA|NA
CASSRSQGTGNTIYF
TGCGCCAGCAGCAGATCCCAGGGAACCGGAAACACCATATATTTT
>TRBJ2-5|TRBV20-1|14|TRBD1|once
CSAYGQGAQETQYF
TGCAGTGCCTACGGACAGGGGGCTCAGGAGACCCAGTACTTC
>TRBJ2-7|TRBV7-2|13|NA|NA
CASSLDSYYEQYF
TGTGCCAGCAGCTTAGACAGTTACTACGAGCAGTACTTC
>TRBJ2-1|TRBV10-3|16|NA|NA
CAISGSRVGAYNEQFF
TGTGCCATCAGTGGATCCAGGGTGGGGGCGTACAATGAGCAGTTCTTC
>TRBJ2-2|TRBV20-1|14|NA|many
CSARDLSRGGELFF
TGCAGTGCTAGAGATCTATCCCGGGGCGGGGAGCTGTTTTTT
>TRBJ1-2|TRBV27|13|NA|NA
CASSFRGPGGYTF
TGTGCCAGCAGTTTCCGGGGCCCGGGGGGCTACACCTTC
>TRBJ1-1|TRBV2|14|TRBD1|NA
CASSPVPGQGSAFF
TGTGCCAGCAGTCCAGTCCCGGGACAGGGATCGGCTTTCTTT
>TRBJ2-3|TRBV12-3/TRBV12-4|15|NA|few
CASSFAPGSRRYAYF
NA
>TRBJ2-3|TRBV10-3|12|TRBD2|few
CAMGLAGDTQYF
TGTGCCATGGGACTAGCGGGAGATACGCAGTATTTT
>TRBJ1-2|TRBV14|14|TRBD1|NA
CASSRDRGGGGYTF
TGTGCCAGCAGCCGTGACAGGGGCGGAGGTGGCTACACCTTC
>TRBJ2-7|TRBV6-5|13|NA|NA
CASSYSWKYEQYF
TGTGCCAGCAGTTACTCGTGGAAATACGAGCAGTACTTC
>TRBJ2-7|TRBV3-1|11|NA|many
CASSQRNEQYF
TGTGCCAGCAGCCAACGCAATGAGCAGTACTTC
>TRBJ2-1|TRBV13|14|NA|NA
CASRSLGQPKAQFF
TGTGCCAGCAGGAGTCTTGGGCAACCCAAGGCTCAGTTCTTC
>TRBJ1-4|TRBV9|13|NA|NA
CASSVGPPGKLFF
TGTGCCAGCAGCGTAGGTCCTCCCGGGAAACTGTTTTTT
>TRBJ2-7|TRBV20-1|14|NA|NA
CSAFPRPRSYEQYF
TGCAGTGCTTTCCCCCGCCCTCGCTCCTACGAGCAGTACTTC
>TRBJ1-1|TRBV7-2|18|TRBD1|NA
CASSPSGTGLGQNTEAFF
TGTGCCAGCAGCCCCTCGGGGACAGGGCTTGGGCAGAACACTGAAGCTTTCTTT
>TRBJ2-1|TRBV11-1|16|TRBD1|NA
CASSPTGGPSYNEQFF
TGTGCCAGCAGCCCCACAGGGGGCCCCTCCTACAATGAGCAGTTCTTC
>TRBJ2-2|TRBV27|15|NA|few
CASSVDRRNTGELFF
TGTGCCAGCAGTGTCGACAGGCGGAACACCGGGGAGCTGTTTTTT
>TRBJ2-5|TRBV5-1|15|NA|NA
CASSFGPSGDNEQYF
TGCGCCAGCAGCTTTGGTCCAAGCGGGGACAATGAGCAGTACTTC
>TRBJ1-2|TRBV2|15|TRBD1|NA
CASRDTGGRVYGYTF
TGTGCCAGCAGAGACACAGGGGGCCGCGTCTATGGCTACACCTTC
>TRBJ2-1|TRBV5-1|12|NA|NA
CASSFGKETQFF
TGCGCCAGCAGCTTTGGGAAAGAGACCCAGTTCTTC
>TRBJ2-5|TRBV9|15|TRBD1|NA
CASSTRQGAWETQYF
TGTGCCAGCAGCACCAGACAGGGGGCGTGGGAGACCCAGTACTTC
>TRBJ2-7|TRBV4-1|15|TRBD1|NA
CASSPRGQGADEQYF
TGCGCCAGCAGCCCGAGAGGACAGGGGGCAGACGAGCAGTACTTC
>TRBJ2-3|TRBV6-1|11|NA|NA
CASSDKGTQYF
TGTGCCAGCAGTGATAAGGGTACGCAGTATTTT
>TRBJ1-6|TRBV9|13|NA|NA
CASSDNVGSPLHF
TGTGCCAGCAGCGACAATGTGGGTTCACCCCTCCACTTT
>TRBJ2-7|TRBV27|14|NA|NA
CASSPWRASYEQYF
TGTGCCAGCAGTCCCTGGCGGGCGTCTTACGAGCAGTACTTC
>TRBJ2-1|TRBV4-2|15|NA|NA
CTSTSVGGTYNEQFF
TGTACCAGCACCTCGGTTGGAGGCACCTACAATGAGCAGTTCTTC
>TRBJ1-2|TRBV6-5|15|NA|NA
CASSYLAGAGYGYTF
TGTGCCAGCAGTTACCTCGCAGGGGCTGGCTATGGCTACACCTTC
>TRBJ2-7|TRBV10-3|15|TRBD2|NA
CAISDPGGRPCEQYF
TGTGCCATCAGTGACCCCGGGGGGAGGCCTTGCGAGCAGTACTTC
>TRBJ2-4|TRBV20-1|13|NA|once
CSARDSGQGIQYF
TGCAGTGCTAGAGACTCGGGGCAAGGGATTCAGTACTTC
>TRBJ2-5|TRBV29-1|15|NA|NA
CSVGLRVQSQETQYF
TGCAGCGTTGGCTTGCGTGTCCAAAGCCAAGAGACCCAGTACTTC
>TRBJ2-4|TRBV20-1|15|NA|NA
CSARDLRQTKNIQYF
TGCAGTGCTAGAGACCTGCGACAAACCAAAAACATTCAGTACTTC
>TRBJ1-5|TRBV6-5|15|TRBD1|NA
CASSYDRGNNQPQHF
TGTGCCAGCAGCTACGACAGGGGAAACAATCAGCCCCAGCATTTT
>TRBJ2-7|TRBV2|15|NA|NA
CASSSVGENSYEQYF
TGTGCCAGCAGTTCCGTGGGGGAGAACTCCTACGAGCAGTACTTC
>TRBJ2-1|TRBV20-1|16|TRBD2|NA
CSASTTLAGPQNEQFF
TGCAGTGCCTCTACGACCCTAGCGGGGCCCCAAAATGAGCAGTTCTTC
>TRBJ2-1|TRBV27|14|TRBD1|NA
CASSWGTGTAEQFF
TGTGCCAGCAGCTGGGGGACAGGGACCGCTGAGCAGTTCTTC
>TRBJ2-1|TRBV27|16|TRBD2|NA
CASSSMVAGGNSEQFF
TGTGCCAGCAGTTCGATGGTAGCGGGAGGTAATAGTGAGCAGTTCTTC
>TRBJ1-2|TRBV29-1|16|NA|NA
CSVGPRRRQTNYGCTF
NA
>TRBJ2-1|TRBV6-1|14|NA|few
CASSDSLSWNEQFF
TGTGCCAGCAGTGACTCGCTGAGTTGGAATGAGCAGTTCTTC